The clone carrying this T cell receptor beta chain was seen repeatedly, ten times or more. Axillary draining lymph nodes of breast cancer patients supplied the node samples. The source of the sample is a study of breast tumors, draining lymph nodes, adjacent tissues. TCRdb independently ran MiXCR on the multiplex PCR reads; one entry per CDR3 protein. Of fewer than 200,000 distinct CDR3 sequences listed, 30% to 40% were seen once; the top ten hold roughly 3.8%. The V gene's germline CDR1 is SGHTA and CDR2 FQGNSA. CDR3 length: 15 amino acids. V dropped 1 base and J dropped 2 bases, with 12 bases sitting between them.

This chain links TRBV7-2 with TRBJ2-7; maybe TRBD1 (7 bases). Material: axillary lymph node tissue. This clonotype was obtained from a female donor with breast cancer. Some clones in this sample may be carry-over from other donors' samples. The CDR3 DNA sequence: TGTGCCAGCAGCTTAGTTGCGGGACAGCCCTACGAGCAGTACTTC. Amino acids: CASSLVAGQPYEQYF.